The clone carrying this T cell receptor beta chain occurred once. Produced via immunoSEQ multiplex PCR; TCRdb's table is partial and in-frame only. The repertoire consists of about 170,000 clones, with 80% to 95% occurring once and the leading ten covering about 3.9%. This specimen comes from a study of T cell responses to AZD1222 COVID-19 vaccine. Germline V gene lookup returns CDR1 SQVTM and CDR2 ANQGSEA. Trimming took 8 bases from V and 6 from J, leaving 10 bases between them. The CDR3 contains 11 residues. Specimen: peripheral blood, collected on day 0 of AZD1222 vaccination. The TCR originated in an adult in good health. This chain links TRBV29-1 with TRBJ1-4; D remains unclear. CDR3 coding DNA: TGCAGCATCCTGGAGGATGAAAAACTGTTTTTT. Translating gives CSILEDEKLFF.